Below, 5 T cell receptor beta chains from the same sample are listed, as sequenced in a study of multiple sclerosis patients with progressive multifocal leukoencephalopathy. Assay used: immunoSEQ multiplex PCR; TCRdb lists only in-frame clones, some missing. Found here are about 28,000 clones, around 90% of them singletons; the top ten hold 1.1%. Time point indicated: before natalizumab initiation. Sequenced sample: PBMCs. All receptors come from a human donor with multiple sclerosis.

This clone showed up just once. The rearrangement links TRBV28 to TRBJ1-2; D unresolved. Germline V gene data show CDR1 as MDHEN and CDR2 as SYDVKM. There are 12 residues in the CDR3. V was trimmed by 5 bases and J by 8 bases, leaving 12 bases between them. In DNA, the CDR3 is TGTGCCAGCAGTAGGAGGGTCGGGGGCTACACCTTC. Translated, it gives CASSRRVGGYTF.

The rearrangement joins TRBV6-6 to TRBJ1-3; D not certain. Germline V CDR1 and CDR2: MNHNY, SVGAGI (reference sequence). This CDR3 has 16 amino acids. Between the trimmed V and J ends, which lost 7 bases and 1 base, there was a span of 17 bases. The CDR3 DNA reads TGTGCCAGCACCCCTGGGTTGCGGCAATCTGGAAACACCATATATTTT. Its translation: CASTPGLRQSGNTIYF.

This CDR3 is CASSPLSRGGQPQHF. CDR3 nucleotide sequence: TGTGCCAGCAGTCCCCTGAGCAGGGGTGGGCAGCCCCAGCATTTT. The gene calls are TRBV27 and TRBJ1-5; D possibly corresponds to TRBD1 (6 bases). Germline V gene sequence: CDR1 MNHEY, CDR2 SMNVEV (reference sequence). This CDR3 has 15 residues. Trimming shortened V by 5 bases and J by 7 bases, and 18 bases separated the two germline ends.

The CDR3 DNA is TGTGCCAGCAGCCAAGATGCTGGAGGCACCGGGGAGCTGTTTTTT. Amino acids: CASSQDAGGTGELFF. The chain recombines TRBV4-2 with TRBJ2-2; tentative D call: TRBD2 (5 bases). Germline CDR1 reads LGHNA; CDR2 reads YNFKEQ. V lost 0 bases and J lost 4, with 9 bases in between. The CDR3 is made up of 15 amino acids.

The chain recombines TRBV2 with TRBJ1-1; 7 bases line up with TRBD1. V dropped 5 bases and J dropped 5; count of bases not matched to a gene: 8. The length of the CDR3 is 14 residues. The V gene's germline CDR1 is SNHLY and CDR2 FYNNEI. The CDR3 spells CASSLNRGSTEAFF. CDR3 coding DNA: TGTGCCAGCAGTTTGAACAGGGGAAGTACTGAAGCTTTCTTT.